What follows is one T cell receptor beta chain and its context. What it recognizes is unknown. The source of the sample is a study of cytomegalovirus exposure and HLA in healthy donors. Germline assignment: CDR1 MDHEN and CDR2 SYDVKM. CDR3 size: 17 residues. Trimming stripped 5 bases from V and 3 bases from J, with 20 bases between. General study findings and limits: Among donors in an Asian-associated ancestry cluster, a later analysis reportedly found fewer N-insertions than the approximately 700-donor mean. Listed as cytomegalovirus-associated were 150 or so TCR beta chains.

Participants comprised healthy donors of bone marrow. PCR primers comprised 60 Vbeta and 13 Jbeta primers. TCRdb's copy holds only in-frame clones and misses some; the assay was immunoSEQ multiplex PCR. This sample yields roughly 200,000 clones, of which roughly 87% are seen a single time; around 1.7% belongs to the top ten. This chain joins TRBV28 and TRBJ2-1, with TRBD1 as a possible D gene (5 bases). Sequenced input: PBMCs. This TCR was recovered from a man aged 45-65 years in good health and CMV-seronegative. The CDR3 sequence is CASSAPGLGVIYNEQFF. The CDR3 DNA is TGTGCCAGCAGTGCACCGGGCCTAGGGGTAATCTACAATGAGCAGTTCTTC.